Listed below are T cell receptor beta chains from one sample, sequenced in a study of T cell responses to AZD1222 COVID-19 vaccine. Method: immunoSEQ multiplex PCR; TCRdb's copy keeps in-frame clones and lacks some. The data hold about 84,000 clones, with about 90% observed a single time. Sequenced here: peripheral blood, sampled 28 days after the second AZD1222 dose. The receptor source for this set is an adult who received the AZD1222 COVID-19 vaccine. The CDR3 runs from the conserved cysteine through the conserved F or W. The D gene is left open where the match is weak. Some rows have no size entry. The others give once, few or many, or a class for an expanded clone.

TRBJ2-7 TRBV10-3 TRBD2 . CAISESASGSYEQYF TGTGCCATCAGTGAGTCAGCTAGCGGGAGCTACGAGCAGTACTTC
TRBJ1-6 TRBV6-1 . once CASSESRGASSPLHF TGTGCCAGCAGTGAATCAAGGGGGGCTAGTTCACCCCTCCACTTT
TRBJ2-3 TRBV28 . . CASRQGIDTQYF TGTGCCAGCCGGCAGGGTATTGATACGCAGTATTTT
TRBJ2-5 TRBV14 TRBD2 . CASSQETKLGLAGNQETQYF TGTGCCAGCAGCCAAGAGACAAAGTTAGGACTAGCGGGTAATCAAGAGACCCAGTACTTC
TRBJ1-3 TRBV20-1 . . CSASQPSGNTIYF TGCAGTGCTAGTCAGCCCTCTGGAAACACCATATATTTT
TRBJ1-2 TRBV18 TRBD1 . CASSLGQGAGGYTF TGTGCCAGCTCCCTTGGACAGGGGGCCGGTGGCTACACCTTC
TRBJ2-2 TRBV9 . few CASSVDVGGTGELFF TGTGCCAGCAGCGTAGACGTTGGGGGCACCGGGGAGCTGTTTTTT
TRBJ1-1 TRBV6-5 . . CASRSTGNTEAFF TGTGCCAGCAGGTCGACAGGGAACACTGAAGCTTTCTTT
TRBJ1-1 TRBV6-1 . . CASSELEGWDTEAFF TGTGCCAGCAGTGAATTGGAGGGGTGGGACACTGAAGCTTTCTTT
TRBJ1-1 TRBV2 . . CASRGFEGREAFF TGTGCCAGCAGGGGGTTTGAGGGTCGTGAAGCTTTCTTT
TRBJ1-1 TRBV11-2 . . CASSFGQPLKLEFF TGTGCCAGCAGCTTTGGGCAGCCTCTGAAGCTTGAGTTCTTT
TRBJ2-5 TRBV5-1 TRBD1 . CASSSGQTQETQYF TGCGCCAGCAGCTCGGGACAGACCCAAGAGACCCAGTACTTC
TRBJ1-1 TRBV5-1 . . CASSAGTGAVTEAFF TGCGCCAGCAGCGCGGGCACCGGGGCGGTCACTGAAGCTTTCTTT
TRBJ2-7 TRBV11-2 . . CASSLAGAPSFEQYF TGTGCCAGCAGCTTAGCTGGGGCCCCCTCTTTCGAGCAGTACTTC
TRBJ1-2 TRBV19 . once CASSISSRRYGYTF TGTGCCAGTAGTATTTCGTCGCGTCGGTATGGCTACACCTTC
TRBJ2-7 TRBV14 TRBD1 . CASSHGWGTGDYEQYF TGTGCCAGCAGCCACGGATGGGGGACAGGGGACTACGAGCAGTACTTC
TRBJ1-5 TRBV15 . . CATSREAGGQPQHF TGTGCCACCAGCAGAGAGGCGGGCGGTCAGCCCCAGCATTTT
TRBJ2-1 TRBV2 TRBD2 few CASSPGLESSYNEQFF TGTGCCAGCAGTCCGGGACTAGAAAGCTCCTACAATGAGCAGTTCTTC
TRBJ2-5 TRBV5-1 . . CASSLHRGGQETQYF TGCGCCAGCAGCTTGCACAGGGGAGGACAAGAGACCCAGTACTTC
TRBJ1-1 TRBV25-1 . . CASRKTEGFTEAFF TGTGCCAGCAGGAAGACAGAGGGATTTACTGAAGCTTTCTTT
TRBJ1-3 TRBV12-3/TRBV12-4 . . CASSFPGNTIYF TGTGCCAGCAGTTTCCCTGGAAACACCATATATTTT
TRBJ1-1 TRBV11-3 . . CASSLATNTEAFF TGTGCCAGCAGCTTAGCCACGAACACTGAAGCTTTCTTT
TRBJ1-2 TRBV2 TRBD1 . CATRTGIFYGYTF TGTGCCACCCGGACAGGAATTTTCTATGGCTACACCTTC
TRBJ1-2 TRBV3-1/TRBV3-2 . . CASSQDWQETNYGYTF TGTGCCAGCAGCCAAGATTGGCAGGAAACTAACTATGGCTACACCTTC
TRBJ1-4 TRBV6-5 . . CASSTHRATNEKLFF TGTGCCAGCAGTACACACCGTGCAACTAATGAAAAACTGTTTTTT
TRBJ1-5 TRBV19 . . CASSLGGRYQPQHF TGTGCCAGTAGCCTGGGGGGCAGGTACCAGCCCCAGCATTTT
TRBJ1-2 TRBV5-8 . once CASSLGGRPGYTF TGTGCCAGCAGCTTGGGTGGAAGGCCTGGCTACACCTTC
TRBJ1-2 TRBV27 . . CASSLAARRIYGYTF TGTGCCAGCAGTTTGGCCGCCCGCCGGATCTATGGCTACACCTTC
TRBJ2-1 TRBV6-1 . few CASSVRAGTDYNEQFF TGTGCCAGCAGTGTGCGGGCGGGCACGGACTACAATGAGCAGTTCTTC
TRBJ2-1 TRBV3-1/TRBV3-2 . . CASGWGVYNEQFF TGTGCCAGCGGCTGGGGTGTATACAATGAGCAGTTCTTC
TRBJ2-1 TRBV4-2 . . CASSQRETRYNEQFF TGTGCCAGCAGCCAACGTGAGACAAGATACAATGAGCAGTTCTTC
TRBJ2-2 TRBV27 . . CASSSRAGRTGELFF TGTGCCAGCAGTTCCCGCGCAGGGCGCACCGGGGAGCTGTTTTTT
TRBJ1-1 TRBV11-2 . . CASRGPRAEAFF TGTGCCAGCCGCGGCCCTCGGGCTGAAGCTTTCTTT
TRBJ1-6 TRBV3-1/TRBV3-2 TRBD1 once CASSLNGDRDSPLHF TGTGCCAGCAGCCTGAACGGGGACAGGGATTCACCCCTCCACTTT
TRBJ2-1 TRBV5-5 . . CASSPTRIYNEQFF TGTGCCAGCAGTCCTACTAGGATCTACAATGAGCAGTTCTTC
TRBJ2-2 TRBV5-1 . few CASSSSSGAGELFF TGCGCCAGCAGCTCCAGTAGTGGGGCCGGGGAGCTGTTTTTT
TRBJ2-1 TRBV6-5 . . CASSLAWGEQFF TGTGCCAGCAGTCTGGCCTGGGGTGAGCAGTTCTTC
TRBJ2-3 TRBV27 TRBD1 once CASSLKGQGAPPTDTQYF TGTGCCAGCAGTTTAAAGGGACAGGGGGCGCCCCCCACAGATACGCAGTATTTT
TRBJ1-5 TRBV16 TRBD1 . CASSHPGGRGQPQHF TGTGCCAGCAGCCATCCAGGGGGTCGGGGTCAGCCCCAGCATTTT
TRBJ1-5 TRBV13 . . CASSLGRRNQPQHF TGTGCCAGCAGCTTGGGGCGGAGGAATCAGCCCCAGCATTTT